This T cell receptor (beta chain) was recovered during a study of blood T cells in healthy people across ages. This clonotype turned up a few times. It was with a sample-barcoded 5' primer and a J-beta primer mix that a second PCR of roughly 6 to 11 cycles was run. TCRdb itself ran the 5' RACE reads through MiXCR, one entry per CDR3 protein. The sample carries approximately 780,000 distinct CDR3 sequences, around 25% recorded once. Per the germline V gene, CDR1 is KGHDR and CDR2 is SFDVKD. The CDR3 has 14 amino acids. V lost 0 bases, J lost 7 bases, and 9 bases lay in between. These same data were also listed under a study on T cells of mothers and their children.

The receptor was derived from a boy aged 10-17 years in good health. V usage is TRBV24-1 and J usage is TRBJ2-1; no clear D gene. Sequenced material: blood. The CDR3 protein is CATSDLERSNEQFF. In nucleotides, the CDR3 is TGTGCCACCAGTGATTTGGAGAGGTCAAATGAGCAGTTCTTC.